The 5 T cell receptor beta chains below come from one sample, sequenced in a study of T cell responses to AZD1222 COVID-19 vaccine. Generated by immunoSEQ multiplex PCR, the TCRdb table keeps only in-frame clones and is missing some. The profile shows around 120,000 clones, approximately 94% of them singletons. The sample consisted of peripheral blood, taken 28 days after the second AZD1222 dose. These receptors all stem from an adult who received the AZD1222 COVID-19 vaccine.

This sequence joins TRBV29-1 and TRBJ2-1; D is unclear. CDR1 and CDR2 from the germline V gene are SQVTM and ANQGSEA. Trimming removed 8 bases from V and 7 bases from J, with 15 bases in between. The CDR3 extends over 12 amino acids. CDR3 coding DNA: TGCAGCTCCGCTCAGGCCCCGAATGAGCAGTTCTTC. Amino acid sequence: CSSAQAPNEQFF.

This chain links TRBV27 with TRBJ2-5; D ambiguous. CDR1 and CDR2 (germline): MNHEY, SMNVEV (reference sequence). Trimming shortened V by 6 bases and J by 3 bases, and 14 bases separated the two germline ends. The CDR3 is made up of 14 amino acids. CDR3 loop: CASRPLGREETQYF. The DNA of the CDR3 is TGTGCCAGCAGGCCCCTCGGTAGGGAAGAGACCCAGTACTTC.

The chain links TRBV7-2 to TRBJ1-2; D ambiguous. The ends were cut back, 2 bases at V and 8 bases at J, with 9 bases in the middle. Germline V lookup: CDR1 SGHTA, CDR2 FQGNSA. The CDR3 has 12 residues. Here the CDR3 DNA reads TGTGCCAGCAGCTTACTAGGGAAAGGCTACACCTTC. Translation: CASSLLGKGYTF.

This clone was seen only a few times. V gene TRBV6-2 or TRBV6-3 combines with J gene TRBJ1-6; D unclear. The germline CDR1 and CDR2 sequences are MNHEY and SVGEGT. CDR3 length: 12 amino acids. Between the trimmed V and J ends, which lost 0 bases and 16 bases, there was a span of 10 bases. In DNA form, the CDR3 reads TGTGCCAGCAGTTACTCCGCTTTGGTTCTCCACTTT. It specifies CASSYSALVLHF.

DNA for the CDR3: TGTGCCAGCAGCTTGAGGACTAGCGGGAGACACAATGAGCAGTTCTTC. The encoded protein is CASSLRTSGRHNEQFF. The chain carries TRBV5-6 and TRBJ2-1; TRBD2 matches 13 bases. CDR3 size: 16 residues. The junction had 3 bases not matched to a gene; V was cut back by 1 base and J by 5 bases. Per germline, CDR1 SGHDT and CDR2 YYEEEE.